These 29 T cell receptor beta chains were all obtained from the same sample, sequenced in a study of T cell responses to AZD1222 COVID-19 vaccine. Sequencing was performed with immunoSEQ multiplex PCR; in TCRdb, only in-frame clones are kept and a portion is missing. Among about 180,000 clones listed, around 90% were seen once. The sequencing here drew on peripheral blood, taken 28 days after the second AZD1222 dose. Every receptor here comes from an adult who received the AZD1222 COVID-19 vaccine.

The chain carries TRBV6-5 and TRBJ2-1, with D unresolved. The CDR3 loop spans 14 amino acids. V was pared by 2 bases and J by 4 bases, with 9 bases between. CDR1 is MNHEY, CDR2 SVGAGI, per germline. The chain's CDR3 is CASSYGSQYNEQFF. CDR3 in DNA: TGTGCCAGCAGTTACGGGTCACAGTACAATGAGCAGTTCTTC.

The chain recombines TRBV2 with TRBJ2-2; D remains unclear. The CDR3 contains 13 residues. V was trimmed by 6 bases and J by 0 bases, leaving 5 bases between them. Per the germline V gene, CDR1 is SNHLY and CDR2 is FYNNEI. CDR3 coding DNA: TGTGCCAGCAGGGACGCGAACACCGGGGAGCTGTTTTTT. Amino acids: CASRDANTGELFF.

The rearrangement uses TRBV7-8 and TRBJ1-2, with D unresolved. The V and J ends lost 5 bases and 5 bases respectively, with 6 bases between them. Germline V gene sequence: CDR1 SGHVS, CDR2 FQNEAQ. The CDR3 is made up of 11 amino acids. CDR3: CASSQHYGYTF. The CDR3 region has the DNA TGTGCCAGCAGCCAACATTATGGCTACACCTTC. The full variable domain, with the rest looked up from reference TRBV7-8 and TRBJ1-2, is GAGVSQSPRYKVAKRGQDVALRCDPISGHVSLFWYQQALGQGPEFLTYFQNEAQLDKSGLPSDRFFAERPEGSVSTLKIQRTQQEDSAVYLCASSQHYGYTFGSGTRLTVV.

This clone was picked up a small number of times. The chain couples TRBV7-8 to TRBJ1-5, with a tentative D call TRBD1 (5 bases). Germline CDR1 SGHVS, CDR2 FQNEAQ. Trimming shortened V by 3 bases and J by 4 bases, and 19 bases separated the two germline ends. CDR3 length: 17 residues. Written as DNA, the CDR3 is TGTGCCAGCAGCTTTCTCGGGGGAAGGACTCTAAATCAGCCCCAGCATTTT. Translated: CASSFLGGRTLNQPQHF.

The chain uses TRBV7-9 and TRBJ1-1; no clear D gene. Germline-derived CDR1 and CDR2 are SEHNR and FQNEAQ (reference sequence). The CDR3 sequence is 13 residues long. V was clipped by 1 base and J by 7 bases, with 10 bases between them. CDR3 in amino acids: CASSLDWRGEAFF. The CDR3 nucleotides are TGTGCCAGCAGCTTAGACTGGCGGGGTGAAGCTTTCTTT.

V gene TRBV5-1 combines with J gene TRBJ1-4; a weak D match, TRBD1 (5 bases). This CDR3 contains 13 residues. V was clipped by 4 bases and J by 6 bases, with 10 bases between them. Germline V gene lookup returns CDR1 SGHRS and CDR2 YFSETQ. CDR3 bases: TGCGCCAGCAGCATAGACAGCTATGAAAAACTGTTTTTT. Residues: CASSIDSYEKLFF.

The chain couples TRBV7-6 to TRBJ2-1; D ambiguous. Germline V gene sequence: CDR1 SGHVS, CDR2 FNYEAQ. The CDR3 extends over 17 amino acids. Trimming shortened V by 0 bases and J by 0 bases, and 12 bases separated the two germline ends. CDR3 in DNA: TGTGCCAGCAGCTTAGCAGGAACAGCCAGCTCCTACAATGAGCAGTTCTTC. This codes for CASSLAGTASSYNEQFF.

Written as DNA, the CDR3 is TGTGCCAGCAACCCGGGGGGGGTGAGACTAGCGGTATACAGCACAGATACGCAGTATTTT. Translating it yields CASNPGGVRLAVYSTDTQYF. The rearrangement uses TRBV2 and TRBJ2-3; 9 nucleotides align to TRBD2. V lost 7 bases and J lost 0; bases outside the gene matches: 20. This CDR3 spans 20 amino acids. CDR1 and CDR2 from the germline V gene are SNHLY and FYNNEI.

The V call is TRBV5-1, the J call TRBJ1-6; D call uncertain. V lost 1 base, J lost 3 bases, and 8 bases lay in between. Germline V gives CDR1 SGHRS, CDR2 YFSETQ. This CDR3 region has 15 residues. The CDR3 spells CASSLSQDYNSPLHF. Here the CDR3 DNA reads TGCGCCAGCAGCTTGTCCCAGGACTATAATTCACCCCTCCACTTT.

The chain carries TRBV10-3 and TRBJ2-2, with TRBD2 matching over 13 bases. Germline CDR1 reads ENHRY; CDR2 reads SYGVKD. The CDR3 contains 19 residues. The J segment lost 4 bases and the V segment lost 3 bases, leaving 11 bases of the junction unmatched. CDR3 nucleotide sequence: TGTGCCATCAGTGAACTACTAGCGGGAGGGCCTGGTAGCACCGGGGAGCTGTTTTTT. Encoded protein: CAISELLAGGPGSTGELFF.

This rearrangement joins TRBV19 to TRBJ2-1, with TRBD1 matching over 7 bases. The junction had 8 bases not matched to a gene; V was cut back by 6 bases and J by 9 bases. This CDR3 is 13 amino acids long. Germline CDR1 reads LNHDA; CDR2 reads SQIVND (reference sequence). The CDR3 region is CASSTGEYGEQFF. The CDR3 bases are TGTGCCAGTAGCACAGGGGAATACGGTGAGCAGTTCTTC.

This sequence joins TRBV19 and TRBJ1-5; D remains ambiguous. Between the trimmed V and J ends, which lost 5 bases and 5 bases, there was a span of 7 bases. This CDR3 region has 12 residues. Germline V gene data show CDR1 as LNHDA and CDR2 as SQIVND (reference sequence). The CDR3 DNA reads TGTGCCAGTAGTTGGAGGGATCAGCCCCAGCATTTT. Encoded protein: CASSWRDQPQHF.

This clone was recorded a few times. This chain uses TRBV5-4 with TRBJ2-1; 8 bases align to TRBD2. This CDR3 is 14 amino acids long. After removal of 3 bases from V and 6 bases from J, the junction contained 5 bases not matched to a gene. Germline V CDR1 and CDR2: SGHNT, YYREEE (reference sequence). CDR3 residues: CASSSYAGGNEQFF. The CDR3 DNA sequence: TGTGCCAGCAGCTCATACGCGGGGGGCAATGAGCAGTTCTTC.

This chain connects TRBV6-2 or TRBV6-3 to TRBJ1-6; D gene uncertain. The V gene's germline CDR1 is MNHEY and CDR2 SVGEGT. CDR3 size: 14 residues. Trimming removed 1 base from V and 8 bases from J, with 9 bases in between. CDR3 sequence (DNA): TGTGCCAGCAGTTACTTCGACACCTATTCACCCCTCCACTTT. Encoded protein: CASSYFDTYSPLHF.

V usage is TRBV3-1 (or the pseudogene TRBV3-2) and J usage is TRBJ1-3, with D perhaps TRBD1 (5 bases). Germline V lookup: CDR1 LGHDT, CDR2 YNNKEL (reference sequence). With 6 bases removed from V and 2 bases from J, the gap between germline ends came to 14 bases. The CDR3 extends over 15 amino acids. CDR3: CASSRSRATGNTIYF. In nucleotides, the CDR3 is TGTGCCAGCAGTCGATCCAGGGCGACTGGAAACACCATATATTTT.

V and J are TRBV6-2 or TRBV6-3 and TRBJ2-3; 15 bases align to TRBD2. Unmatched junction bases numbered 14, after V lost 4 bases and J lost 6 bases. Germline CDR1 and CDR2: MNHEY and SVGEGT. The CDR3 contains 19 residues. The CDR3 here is CASSLAGLAGGLTPDTQYF. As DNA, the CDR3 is TGTGCCAGCAGTTTAGCGGGACTAGCGGGGGGACTCACTCCGGATACGCAGTATTTT.

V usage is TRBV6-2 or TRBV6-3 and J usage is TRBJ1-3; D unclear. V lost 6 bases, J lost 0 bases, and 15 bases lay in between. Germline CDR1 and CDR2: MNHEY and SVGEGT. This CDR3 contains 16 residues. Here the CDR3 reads CASSPQPGISGNTIYF. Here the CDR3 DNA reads TGTGCCAGCAGCCCTCAACCGGGTATCTCTGGAAACACCATATATTTT.

CDR3 region: CASSEFSGSTF. CDR3 bases: TGTGCCAGCAGTGAGTTTTCGGGGAGCACCTTC. The gene calls are TRBV2 and TRBJ1-2, with no clear D. V lost 3 bases, J lost 13 bases, and 12 bases lay in between. The germline V gene encodes CDR1 SNHLY and CDR2 FYNNEI. The CDR3 length is 11 residues.

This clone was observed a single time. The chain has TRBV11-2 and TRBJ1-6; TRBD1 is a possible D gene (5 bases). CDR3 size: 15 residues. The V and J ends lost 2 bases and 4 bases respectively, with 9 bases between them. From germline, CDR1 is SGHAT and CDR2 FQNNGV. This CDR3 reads CASSLWGGYNSPLHF. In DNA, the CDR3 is TGTGCCAGCAGCTTATGGGGGGGTTATAATTCACCCCTCCACTTT.

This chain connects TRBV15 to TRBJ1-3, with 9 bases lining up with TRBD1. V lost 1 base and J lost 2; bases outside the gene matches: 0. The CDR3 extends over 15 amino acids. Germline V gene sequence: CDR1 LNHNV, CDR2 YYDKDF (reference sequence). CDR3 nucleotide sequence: TGTGCCACCAGCAGAGGACAGGGGGCTGGAAACACCATATATTTT. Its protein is CATSRGQGAGNTIYF.

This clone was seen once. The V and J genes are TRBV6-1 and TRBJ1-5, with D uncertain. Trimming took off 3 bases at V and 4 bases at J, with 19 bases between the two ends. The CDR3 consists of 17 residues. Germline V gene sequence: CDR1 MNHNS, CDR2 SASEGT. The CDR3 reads CASSDPIRSGRNQPQHF. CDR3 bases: TGTGCCAGCAGTGACCCAATCAGATCAGGAAGAAATCAGCCCCAGCATTTT.

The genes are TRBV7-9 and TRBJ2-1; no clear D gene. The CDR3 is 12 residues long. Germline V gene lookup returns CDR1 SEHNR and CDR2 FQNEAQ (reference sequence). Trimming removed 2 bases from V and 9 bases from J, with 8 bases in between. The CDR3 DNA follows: TGTGCCAGCAGCTTATCAGGCCCTGAGCAGTTCTTC. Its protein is CASSLSGPEQFF. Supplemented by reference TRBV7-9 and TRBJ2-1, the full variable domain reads DTGVSQNPRHKITKRGQNVTFRCDPISEHNRLYWYRQTLGQGPEFLTYFQNEAQLEKSRLLSDRFSAERPKGSFSTLEIQRTEQGDSAMYLCASSLSGPEQFFGPGTRLTVL.

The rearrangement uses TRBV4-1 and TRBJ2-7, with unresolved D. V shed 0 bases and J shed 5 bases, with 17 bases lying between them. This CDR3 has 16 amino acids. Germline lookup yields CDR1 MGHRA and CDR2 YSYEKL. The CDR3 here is CASSQDQVAVQNEQYF. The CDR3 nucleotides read TGCGCCAGCAGCCAAGATCAAGTGGCAGTCCAGAACGAGCAGTACTTC.

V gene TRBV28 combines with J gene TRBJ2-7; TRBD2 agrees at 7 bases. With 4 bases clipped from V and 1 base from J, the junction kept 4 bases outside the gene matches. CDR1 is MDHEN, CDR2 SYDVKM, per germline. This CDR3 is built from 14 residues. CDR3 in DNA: TGTGCCAGCAGTTCGGGACTACCATCCTACGAGCAGTACTTC. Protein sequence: CASSSGLPSYEQYF.

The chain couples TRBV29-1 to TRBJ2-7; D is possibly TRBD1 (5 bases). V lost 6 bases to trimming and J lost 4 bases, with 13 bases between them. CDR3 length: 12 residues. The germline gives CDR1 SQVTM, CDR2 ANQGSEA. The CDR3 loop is CSVGQTPYEQYF. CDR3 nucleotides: TGCAGCGTAGGACAAACCCCTTACGAGCAGTACTTC.

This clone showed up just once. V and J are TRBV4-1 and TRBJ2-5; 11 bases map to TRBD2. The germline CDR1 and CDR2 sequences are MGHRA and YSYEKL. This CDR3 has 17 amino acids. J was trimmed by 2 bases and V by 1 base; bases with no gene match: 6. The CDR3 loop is CASSQVWLAGGQETQYF. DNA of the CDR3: TGCGCCAGCAGCCAAGTATGGCTAGCGGGGGGTCAAGAGACCCAGTACTTC.

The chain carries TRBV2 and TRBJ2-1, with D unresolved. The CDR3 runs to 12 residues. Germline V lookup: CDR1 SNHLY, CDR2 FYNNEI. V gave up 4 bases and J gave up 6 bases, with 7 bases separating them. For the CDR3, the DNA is TGTGCCAGCAGTGTTGGGCTCAATGAGCAGTTCTTC. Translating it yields CASSVGLNEQFF. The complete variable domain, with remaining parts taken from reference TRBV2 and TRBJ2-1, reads EPEVTQTPSHQVTQMGQEVILRCVPISNHLYFYWYRQILGQKVEFLVSFYNNEISEKSEIFDDQFSVERPDGSNFTLKIRSTKLEDSAMYFCASSVGLNEQFFGPGTRLTVL.

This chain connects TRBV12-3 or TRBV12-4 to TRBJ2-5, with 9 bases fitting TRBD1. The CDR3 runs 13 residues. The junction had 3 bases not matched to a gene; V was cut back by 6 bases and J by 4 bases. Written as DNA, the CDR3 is TGTGCCAGCAGCACAGGGGGCCGAGAGACCCAGTACTTC. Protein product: CASSTGGRETQYF.

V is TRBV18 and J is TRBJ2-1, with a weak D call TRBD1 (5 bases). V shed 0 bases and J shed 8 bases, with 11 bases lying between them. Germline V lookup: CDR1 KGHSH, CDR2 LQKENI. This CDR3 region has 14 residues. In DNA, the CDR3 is TGTGCCAGCTCACCACCCCAGGGTAAGGATGAGCAGTTCTTC. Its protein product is CASSPPQGKDEQFF.